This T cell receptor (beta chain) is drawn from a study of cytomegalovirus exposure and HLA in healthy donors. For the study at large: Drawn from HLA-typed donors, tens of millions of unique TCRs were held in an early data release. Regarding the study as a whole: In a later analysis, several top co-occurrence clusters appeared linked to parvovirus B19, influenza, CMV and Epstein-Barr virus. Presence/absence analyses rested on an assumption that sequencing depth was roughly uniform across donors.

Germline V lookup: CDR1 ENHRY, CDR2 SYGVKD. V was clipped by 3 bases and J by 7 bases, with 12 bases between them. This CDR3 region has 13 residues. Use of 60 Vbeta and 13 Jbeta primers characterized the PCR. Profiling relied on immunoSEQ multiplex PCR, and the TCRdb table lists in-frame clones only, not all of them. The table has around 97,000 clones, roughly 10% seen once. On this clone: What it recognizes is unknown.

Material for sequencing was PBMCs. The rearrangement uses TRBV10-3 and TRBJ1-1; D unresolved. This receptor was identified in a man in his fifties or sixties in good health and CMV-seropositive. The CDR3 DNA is TGTGCCATCAGTGAAAATCACCTAGGTGAAGCTTTCTTT. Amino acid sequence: CAISENHLGEAFF.